The source of this T cell receptor (beta chain) is a study of cytomegalovirus exposure and HLA in healthy donors (dated 2017 in TCRdb). In the study overall: According to an earlier analysis of around 600 of the donors, some 180 million T cells yielded 117 million unique TCR beta sequences and about 280 Gb of sequence data. Approximately 300 gigabases of sequencing data and roughly 80 million unique TCR sequences made up an early release that covered over 550 HLA-typed donors. The genetic ancestry cluster associated with self-reported Caucasian donors included around four fifths of the roughly 400 genotyped donors. The study aimed to test whether signatures of past pathogen exposure could be identified by cataloging public T cell receptors. The study used immunosequencing to profile the T cell repertoires of some 600 subjects and linked those repertoires to cytomegalovirus serostatus. A separate validation cohort of about 110 different subjects was used in addition to the roughly 720-subject first cohort. The study combined high-throughput TCR immunosequencing, statistical association of individual TCRs with disease status, and machine learning to predict cytomegalovirus infection status. To study patterns of TCR occurrence, a later analysis re-analyzed previously published TCR beta repertoires from under 750 donors and added high-resolution HLA genotyping. Rather than drawing on any new phenotypic data, the later analysis identified candidate immune exposures from TCR beta sequences and the way those sequences occurred across donors. In an earlier analysis of roughly 540 of the donors, high-throughput TCR beta sequencing was used to judge whether each TCR beta V gene segment behaved as functional or pseudogenic. Donor age, sex, ethnicity and CMV serostatus were compiled together with the repertoire data. A later genetic analysis took genome-wide SNP genotypes for about three fifths of the 666 donors and used that subset as a discovery cohort. All discovery cohort repertoires had been generated on a single sequencing platform. Class I and class II HLA loci were covered by the typing at four-digit resolution. Typing coverage varied by locus: about 620-630 donors for A, B, C, DRB1 and DQB1; roughly 520 for DQA1; 600 to 610 for DPA1; fewer than 480 for DPB1. Roughly five DR-DQ haplotypes were treated as single units for association and clustering because of strong linkage in the cohort. On average, 235,054 unique TCR beta nucleotide sequences were sequenced per donor among 398 genotyped donors of the cohort, with roughly 18% of those sequences being non-productive.

Taken from cysteine to phenylalanine, the CDR3 has 11 residues. The read is trimmed to its CDR3 DNA, 33 bases read in frame from base 1. V is pared back by 5 bases and J by 3 bases, with 3 bases lying between the germline termini. The germline V gene (reference sequence) sets CDR1 to SEHNR and CDR2 to FQNEAQ. The cohort consisted of approximately 690 healthy bone marrow donors. At the time of sampling, all cohort members were nominally healthy, though unrecorded immune exposures were likely present. The donor tested CMV seronegative and was one of the 352 seronegative cohort members. Each donor provided a peripheral blood sample, and peripheral blood mononuclear cells were used for TCR beta sequencing. The Qiagen DNeasy Blood Extraction Kit was used to extract genomic DNA from the blood cell samples. Here is what the overall study found, with its caveats: Roughly uniform sequencing depth across donors was assumed in presence/absence analyses, although this assumption may not hold. In an earlier analysis of under 600 of the donors, most TCR beta V segments were observed in productive rearrangements about 87% or about 30% of the time, broadly matching IMGT annotations. HLA typing was unavailable for some donors at each locus, so association tests used only the typed subset. According to a later analysis, most CMV-associated TCR beta chains appeared to be HLA-restricted, and the HLA associations seemed to be driven largely by CMV exposure. Immune exposure information for the cohort was limited to CMV serostatus. This cohort had only TCR beta chains sequenced, and the lack of alpha or paired-chain data limited which features could be detected. According to a later genetic analysis, donors in an Asian-associated ancestry cluster had fewer N-insertions in productive TCRs than the approximately 690-donor mean. In a later analysis, TCR association rates were found to vary across HLA loci, with the most associated TCRs seen for DRB1 alleles and the fewest for HLA-C alleles. A total of some 180 TCR beta chains were listed by the study as associated with cytomegalovirus. Several of the top co-occurrence clusters appeared to be linked to parvovirus B19, influenza, CMV and Epstein-Barr virus, according to a later analysis. In vitro tests confirmed that a few of the cytomegalovirus-associated TCR beta chains recognize cytomegalovirus antigens. The sequencing pipeline was judged likely to have produced a cluster of highly shared sequence variants as a technical artifact. It was suggested by the authors that the approach could potentially be generalized to other disease states and immunological phenotypes. Strong co-occurrence of HLA alleles, especially DR and DQ, made assigning TCR associations to individual alleles difficult. Most TCR sequences were observed very rarely across donors, whereas some public TCRs were present in many individuals. Because counts were too low, roughly 17 rarely observed V segments, including chromosome 9 orphons, were left out of the earlier analysis of 500 to 750 of the donors. Linkage disequilibrium might explain the correlated functional status among segregating V segments, but an unknown experimental factor could not be excluded. A later analysis found that HLA-associated TCR beta chains were more clonally expanded and had lower generation probabilities than equally common non-associated chains. In a later analysis, some 17,000 TCR beta sequences were associated with specific HLA alleles at a false discovery rate of 0.05. The 87-base-pair reads could not distinguish some IMGT-functional V segments, including TRBV6-2 and TRBV6-3, so those segments were excluded. A further reported finding was that TCR beta sequences accurately predicted the HLA-A and HLA-B alleles for most subjects in the first cohort. Cytomegalovirus status was reported to be diagnosed by the classifier with high specificity and sensitivity in both the original and validation cohorts. A later genetic analysis associated a missense DCLRE1C variant with V-gene and J-gene trimming of TCR beta chains, and an independent cohort replicated the association.

Library creation used the immunoSEQ multiplex PCR assay. A mixture of 60 forward primers for TCR Vbeta segments and 13 reverse primers for TCR Jbeta segments was used in the multiplex PCR. The CDR3 region of rearranged TCR beta genes was amplified from genomic DNA with a multiplex PCR assay. On the Illumina HiSeq System, the amplified TCR beta libraries were sequenced as 87-base-pair reads. Processing in the source paper ran as follows. A later analysis counted tens of millions of unique TCR beta chains across the 600 to 850 repertoires, and around 9.9 million of these chains were shared by at least two donors. Raw reads were error-corrected and collapsed into unique sequences with a nearest-neighbor algorithm that merged closely related sequences to remove PCR and sequencing errors. V, D and J gene segments were assigned by aligning CDR3 sequences to IMGT reference sequences. Each retained sequence needed at least a six-nucleotide match to both a V gene segment and a J gene segment. Rearrangements were called productive when the CDR3 lacked stop codons and stayed in frame with V and J; all others were non-productive. CDR3 was defined according to IMGT convention as the region running from the second conserved V-encoded cysteine to the conserved J-encoded phenylalanine. The earlier analysis of around 640 of the donors excluded sequences that lacked an unambiguous match to a single V gene segment. An earlier analysis of approximately 590 of the donors classified V segments as functional when productive rearrangements were above 56.7% and as segregating when the standard deviation between donors was above 5%. A statistical classification framework was built for diagnosing cytomegalovirus status from the catalog of TCR beta chain sequences. In a later analysis, TCR nucleotide sequences were compared against IMGT/GENE-DB human TR gene sequences so that V and J genes could be assigned. Using the TCRdist pipeline, a later analysis assigned CDR3 sequences along with most-parsimonious VDJ recombination scenarios. In a later analysis, every TCR beta chain was defined by the combination of its CDR3 amino acid sequence and its V-gene family, and reads without a unique V-gene family were dropped. In a later analysis, fewer than 600 highly shared, low-generation-probability nucleotide sequences were removed to address suspected cross-contamination and a sequencing artifact. In a later analysis, a clonal expansion index was calculated for each public chain from normalized within-repertoire ranks of inferred template counts. Generation probabilities in a later analysis came from a VDJ recombination model fitted to out-of-frame rearrangements, and those results were checked against IGoR. In a later analysis, TCR-TCR, TCR-HLA and TCR-CMV co-occurrence was scored with hypergeometric tests, and a repertoire-size bias correction was applied to TCR pairs. In a later analysis, false discovery rates were estimated by permuting HLA or CMV assignments 20 times. A later analysis grouped co-occurring TCRs with DBSCAN, adding TCRdist sequence similarity when clustering within HLA-allele-positive subsets. Co-occurrence clustering excluded repertoires with fewer than 30,000 or more than 120,000 public chains, plus five with anomalous nucleotide sharing. TCRdb stores this immuneACCESS table with in-frame sequences only. Part of the clones is absent; in the studies checked, under half of the shortfall reflects unresolved V genes, and no reason is known for the rest. V and J calls and clone size are those listed in that table; D and trimming were worked out from the DNA. The sample table records 100,000 to 150,000 clones; over 60% of these occur just once. The top ten clones comprise 0.95% to 1.5% of the sample.

In the case of this clone: Its target antigen remains unknown. No quality values exist for individual bases; no much larger clone is one base distant.

The chain couples TRBV7-9 to TRBJ2-3; confidence is insufficient to name the D gene. The clonotype originates from a female donor in good health and CMV-seronegative. Sequencing input: PBMCs. The CDR3 in this case is CASSQTDTQYF. At the DNA level, the sequence is TGTGCCAGCAGCCAAACAGATACGCAGTATTTT.